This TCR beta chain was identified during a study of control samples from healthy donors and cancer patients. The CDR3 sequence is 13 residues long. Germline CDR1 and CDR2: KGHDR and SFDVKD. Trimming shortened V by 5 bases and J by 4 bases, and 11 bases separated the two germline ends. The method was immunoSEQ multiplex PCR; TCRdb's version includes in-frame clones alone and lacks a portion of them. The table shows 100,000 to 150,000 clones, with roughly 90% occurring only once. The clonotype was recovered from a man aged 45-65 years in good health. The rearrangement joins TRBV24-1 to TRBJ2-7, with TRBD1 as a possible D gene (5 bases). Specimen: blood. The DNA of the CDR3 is TGTGCCACCAGTGCAGCAGGGCGGTACGAGCAGTACTTC. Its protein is CATSAAGRYEQYF.